The present T cell receptor (beta chain) was sequenced within a study of T cells in Graves' hyperthyroidism and ophthalmopathy. The overall study: Peripheral blood was secured at the point of initial diagnosis, before any treatment.

V shed 4 bases and J 13 bases; nucleotides not matched to a gene: 8. The CDR3 runs to 12 residues. Germline assignment: CDR1 DFQATT and CDR2 SNEGSKA (reference sequence). At least ten counts were recorded for this clonotype. TCR beta CDR3 region amplification was performed from RNA transcripts. HTBI primers drove first-round RT-PCR of the TCR CDR3. Each CDR3 protein is one row after TCRdb ran MiXCR on the multiplex PCR reads. The profile shows some 340,000 distinct CDR3 sequences, approximately 13% of them singletons. Sequencing used blood. The source is a woman aged 40-49 years with Graves' ophthalmopathy. V usage is TRBV20-1 and J usage is TRBJ1-2; 11 bases are shared with TRBD1. The CDR3 DNA is TGCAGTGCTATTAGGACAGGGGGCGTATGCACCTTC. Its translation: CSAIRTGGVCTF.